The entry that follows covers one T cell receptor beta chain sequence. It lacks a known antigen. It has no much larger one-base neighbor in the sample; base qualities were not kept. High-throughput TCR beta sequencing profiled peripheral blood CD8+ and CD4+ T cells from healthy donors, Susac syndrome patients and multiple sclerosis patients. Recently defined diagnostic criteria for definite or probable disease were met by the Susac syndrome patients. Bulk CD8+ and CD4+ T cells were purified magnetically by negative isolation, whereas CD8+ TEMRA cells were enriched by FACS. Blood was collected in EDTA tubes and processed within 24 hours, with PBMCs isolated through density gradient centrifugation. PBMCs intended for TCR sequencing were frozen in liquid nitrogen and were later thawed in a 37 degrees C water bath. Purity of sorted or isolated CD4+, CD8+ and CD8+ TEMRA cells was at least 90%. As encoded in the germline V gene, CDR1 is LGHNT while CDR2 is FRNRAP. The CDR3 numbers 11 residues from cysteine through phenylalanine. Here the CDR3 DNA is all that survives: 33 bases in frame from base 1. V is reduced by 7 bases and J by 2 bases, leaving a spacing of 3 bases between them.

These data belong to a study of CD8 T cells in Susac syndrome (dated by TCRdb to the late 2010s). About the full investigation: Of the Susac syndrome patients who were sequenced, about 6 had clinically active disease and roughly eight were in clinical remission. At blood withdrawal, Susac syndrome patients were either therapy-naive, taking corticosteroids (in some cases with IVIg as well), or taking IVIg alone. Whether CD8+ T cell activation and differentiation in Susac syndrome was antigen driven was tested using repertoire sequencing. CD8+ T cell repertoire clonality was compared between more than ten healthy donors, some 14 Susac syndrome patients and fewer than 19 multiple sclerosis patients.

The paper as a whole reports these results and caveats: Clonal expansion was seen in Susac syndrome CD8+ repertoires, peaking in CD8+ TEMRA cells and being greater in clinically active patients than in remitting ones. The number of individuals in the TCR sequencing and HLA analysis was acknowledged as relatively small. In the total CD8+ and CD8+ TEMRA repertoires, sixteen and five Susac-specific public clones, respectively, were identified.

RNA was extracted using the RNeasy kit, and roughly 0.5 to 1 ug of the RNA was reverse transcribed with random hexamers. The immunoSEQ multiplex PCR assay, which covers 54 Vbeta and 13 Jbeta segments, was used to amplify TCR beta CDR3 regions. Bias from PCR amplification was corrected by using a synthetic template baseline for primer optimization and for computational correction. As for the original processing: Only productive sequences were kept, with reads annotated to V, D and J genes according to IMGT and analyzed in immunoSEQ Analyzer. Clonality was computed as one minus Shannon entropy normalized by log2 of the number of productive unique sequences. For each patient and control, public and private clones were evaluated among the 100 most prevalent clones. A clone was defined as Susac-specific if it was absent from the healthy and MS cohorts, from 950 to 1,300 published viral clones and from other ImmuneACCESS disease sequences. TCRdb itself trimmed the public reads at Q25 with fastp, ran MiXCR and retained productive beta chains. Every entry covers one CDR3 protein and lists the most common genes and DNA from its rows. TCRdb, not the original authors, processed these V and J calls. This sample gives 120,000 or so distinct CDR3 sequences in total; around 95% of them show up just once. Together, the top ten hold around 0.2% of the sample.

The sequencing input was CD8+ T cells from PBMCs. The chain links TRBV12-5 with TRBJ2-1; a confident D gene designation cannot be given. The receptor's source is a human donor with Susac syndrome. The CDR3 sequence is CASAAYNEQFF. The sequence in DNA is TGTGCTAGTGCAGCCTACAATGAGCAGTTCTTC.